Listed below are T cell receptor beta chains from one sample, sequenced in a study of blood T cell repertoires in COVID-19. Sequenced by immunoSEQ multiplex PCR; TCRdb stores in-frame clones only, minus some. In the table there are about 270,000 clones, about 91% of which are singletons. The sample comprised PBMCs or T cells enriched from blood (not recorded which). The receptors stem from a man aged 40-49 years who had been exposed to COVID-19. The CDR3 runs from the conserved cysteine through the conserved F or W. Each record gives: D gene, clone size, V gene, J gene, CDR3 DNA, CDR3 protein. D genes are given only for firm matches. Not every row has a clone size; where given, it reads once, few, many or a size class.

TRBD2,-,TRBV9,TRBJ2-7,TGTGCCAGCAGCACAGGCGGGACTAGTAGAGGCGAGCAGTACTTC,CASSTGGTSRGEQYF
TRBD1,few,TRBV3-1/TRBV3-2,TRBJ2-7,TGTGCCAGCAGCCATCTAGGGACAGGGGACGAGCAGTACTTC,CASSHLGTGDEQYF
-,-,TRBV21-1,TRBJ2-1,TGTGCCAGCAGCAAAAGCGCCCAGAACAATGAGCAGTTCTTC,CASSKSAQNNEQFF
-,-,TRBV10-2,TRBJ1-1,TGCGCCAGCAGTGAAGGGAGGGGTAGGACTTTCTTT,CASSEGRGRTFF
-,-,TRBV7-3,TRBJ2-3,TGTGCCAGCAGGGCCTTCAACACAGATACGCAGTATTTT,CASRAFNTDTQYF
TRBD1,-,TRBV5-1,TRBJ2-3,TGCGCCAGCTTGACAGGGGAGATTGCAGATACGCAGTATTTT,CASLTGEIADTQYF
TRBD2,few,TRBV11-3,TRBJ2-2,TGTGCCAGCAGCACGGGACTAGCGGAGACCGGGGAGCTGTTTTTT,CASSTGLAETGELFF
TRBD2,-,TRBV5-1,TRBJ2-1,TGCGCCAGCAGTAAGCATGGCGGGGGCTCCTACAATGAGCAGTTCTTC,CASSKHGGGSYNEQFF
-,-,TRBV5-1,TRBJ2-7,TGCGCCAGCAGTTATGAGGGCGAGCAGTACTTC,CASSYEGEQYF
TRBD2,-,TRBV9,TRBJ2-1,TGTGCCAGCAGCGTAGGGGCTAGCGGGAGGGATGAGCAGTTCTTC,CASSVGASGRDEQFF
-,-,TRBV6-6,TRBJ1-2,TGTGCCAGCAGCTCAGGCCCTAACTATGGCTACACCTTC,CASSSGPNYGYTF
-,-,TRBV7-3,TRBJ2-2,TGTGCCAGCAGCTTACAGGGGTCCACCGGGGAGCTGTTTTTT,CASSLQGSTGELFF
-,-,TRBV10-3,TRBJ1-1,TGTGCCATCAGTGAGTCTTTTGCAGGGGCAGCTTTCTTT,CAISESFAGAAFF
-,-,TRBV18,TRBJ2-3,TGTGCCAGCTCACCACCGGTAGACGGACAAGATACGCAGTATTTT,CASSPPVDGQDTQYF
TRBD2,-,TRBV27,TRBJ2-1,TGTGCCAGCAGTCATGGACTAGCGGGAGGGCCTCGGGAGCAGTTCTTC,CASSHGLAGGPREQFF